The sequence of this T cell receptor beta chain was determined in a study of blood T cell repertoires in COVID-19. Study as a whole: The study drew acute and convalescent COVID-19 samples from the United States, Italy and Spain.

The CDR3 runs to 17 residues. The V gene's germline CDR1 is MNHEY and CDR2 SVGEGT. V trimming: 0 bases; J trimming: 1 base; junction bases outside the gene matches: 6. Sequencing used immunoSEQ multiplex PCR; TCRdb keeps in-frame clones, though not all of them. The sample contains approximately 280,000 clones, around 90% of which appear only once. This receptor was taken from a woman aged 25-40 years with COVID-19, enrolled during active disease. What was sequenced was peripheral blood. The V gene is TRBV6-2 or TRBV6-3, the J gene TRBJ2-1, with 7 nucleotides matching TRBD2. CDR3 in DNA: TGTGCCAGCAGTTACTCAAAAGCGGGAACTTCCTACAATGAGCAGTTCTTC. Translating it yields CASSYSKAGTSYNEQFF.